The T cell receptor (beta chain) described here comes from a study of T cells in Graves' hyperthyroidism and ophthalmopathy (dated by TCRdb to between 2019 and 2020). With respect to the entire study: TCR V-J signatures able to tell the groups apart were searched for in a discovery cohort of 90 to 100 patients, of whom 43 had Graves' ophthalmopathy and 57 had stable Graves' hyperthyroidism. After blood sampling, hyperthyroidism patients were treated with methimazole at a starting dose of 30 mg daily, and ophthalmopathy patients were treated with high-dose intravenous methylprednisolone. The 100 or so discovery patients were divided at random into training and test sets in a 7:3 ratio. In several Graves' hyperthyroidism patients, the study also compared T-cell repertoires from thyroid tissue with T-cell repertoires from blood. Prospective prediction of ophthalmopathy was tested in an independent validation cohort consisting of some 19 hyperthyroidism patients and some 17 patients who later progressed to ophthalmopathy. According to the paper, TCR Vbeta CDR3 sequencing was carried out on approximately 140 peripheral blood samples, which came from over 40 ophthalmopathy, around 74 hyperthyroidism and approximately 17 progressor patients. Overall study outcomes, separate from this receptor: A 13 V-J signature model separated ophthalmopathy from stable hyperthyroidism, with about 90% sensitivity and 81% to 82% specificity in cross-validation and 80%/75% in testing. Sample size was not statistically predetermined, and blinding of investigators to group allocation was not performed. Most expanded thyroid clonotypes (frequency above 0.001) were also detected in blood, a finding suggesting that blood repertoires may reflect thyroid immune responses. In validation, progression to ophthalmopathy was predicted by the model with roughly 69% sensitivity and roughly 72% specificity, a median of approximately 6.5 months before onset.

The TCR beta CDR3 regions were amplified from RNA transcripts. A first-round RT-PCR of the TCR CDR3 used the HTBI primer set with the Qiagen OneStep RT-PCR kit. Libraries were constructed in a second round of multiplex PCR, after which size selection and purification were performed. The libraries were sequenced on an Illumina HiSeq2000 using paired-end 100 bp reads. In the authors' own workflow: SOAPnuke was used to process the raw data, throwing out any read that contained adapters or uncalled bases, had a mean Phred below 15, or lacked an exact constant-primer or identifier match. High-quality paired reads were merged using COPE v1.2.5, and each unique nucleotide sequence was defined as a clonotype. Clonotypes were aligned to IMGT TRBV, TRBD and TRBJ reference segments using MiTCR v1.1. The analysis was restricted to V-J combinations with a frequency above 0.0001, which together covered 98% to 99.2% of the repertoires. A TCS score was defined as the ratio of F50 (clonal expansion) to E x V (chaos), with BLOSUM62-based TCRdist applied between CDR3 peptides within each V-J. Welch's t-statistics and random forest reduced 450 to 600 V-J features to 13, which were used in a naive Bayes classifier (R e1071). Thyroid-blood repertoire similarity was quantified with the Morisita-Horn index. TCRdb reanalyzed the raw reads on its own, using fastp at Q25 for trimming and MiXCR for clone calling, and kept in-frame beta chains. Rows are unified per CDR3 protein, each entry keeping the most common DNA and genes. The V and J calls, along with clone size, are taken from TCRdb and not from the paper's own processing. The sample includes about 660,000 distinct CDR3 sequences, with 40% to 55% observed a single time. The ten largest clones take up less than 9% of the sample.

Any patient with an uncontrolled infection, another autoimmune disease, pregnancy or lactation was excluded. Diagnoses were based on clinical symptoms, serum thyroxine and TRAb, thyroid ultrasound and orbital computed tomography. Trizol reagent was used to extract total RNA, and RNA quality was then checked on an Agilent 2100 Bioanalyzer. As regards this clonotype: The antigen this receptor binds is unknown. No much larger clone exists at a distance of one base, and base qualities are not known.

From cysteine to phenylalanine, the CDR3 is 18 amino acids long. CDR3 DNA is the only sequence kept; it has 54 bases, read in frame from the first base. V lost 6 bases and J lost 5 bases; the stretch between them is 31 bases long. CDR1 DFQATT and CDR2 SNEGSKA were looked up in the germline V gene (reference sequence). Recombination linked TRBV20-1 to TRBJ1-2; TRBD1 could be the D gene, as 6 bases match. Sequencing was done on a sample of peripheral blood or thyroid tissue (not recorded which). The clonotype was recovered from an adult man with Graves' disease, either hyperthyroidism or ophthalmopathy (not recorded which). The sequenced DNA: TGCAGTGCCGTCTTACAGGGAGTAATCGGCCCACAGGATTATGGCTACACCTTC. Translated, this gives CSAVLQGVIGPQDYGYTF.